These 3 T cell receptor beta chains originate from one sample sequenced in a study of identical twins. TCRdb used MiXCR to reprocess the 5' RACE reads, holding one entry per CDR3 protein. The sample yields 750,000 to 950,000 distinct CDR3 sequences, 9% to 15% seen once. A further study also used this sample, focusing on yellow fever vaccine responses in identical twins.

The sample comprised PBMCs. The source of these receptors is a woman between 18 and 29 years old in good health.

This clonotype has at least ten counts. This sequence joins TRBV12-3 or TRBV12-4 and TRBJ1-5; D not resolved. V was pared by 1 base and J by 7 bases, with 8 bases between. This CDR3 is 13 amino acids long. The CDR3 loop is CASSLERVQPQHF. The CDR3 nucleotides are TGTGCCAGCAGTTTAGAGAGGGTGCAGCCCCAGCATTTT.

The table lists this clonotype with a few counts. The J gene is TRBJ1-4, the V gene TRBV7-8; 11 bases fit TRBD1. Germline V CDR1 and CDR2: SGHVS, FQNEAQ. The CDR3 totals 15 residues. The V gene end was trimmed by 8 bases and the J gene end by 4 bases; junction bases not matched to a gene: 6. The CDR3 nucleotides are TGTGCCAGCGATAAGGACAGGGGGCTTAATGAAAAACTGTTTTTT. Protein product: CASDKDRGLNEKLFF.

The rearrangement uses TRBV5-1 and TRBJ2-6, with a possible D match to TRBD2 (5 bases). The germline V gene encodes CDR1 SGHRS and CDR2 YFSETQ. The V end was cut by 4 bases, the J end by 0 bases, with 14 bases between. The CDR3 is made up of 17 amino acids. The CDR3 is CASSPEGRLSGANVLTF. The CDR3 nucleotides read TGCGCCAGCAGCCCTGAGGGCAGGCTCTCTGGGGCCAACGTCCTGACTTTC. Full variable domain (missing parts from reference TRBV5-1 and TRBJ2-6): KAGVTQTPRYLIKTRGQQVTLSCSPISGHRSVSWYQQTPGQGLQFLFEYFSETQRNKGNFPGRFSGRQFSNSRSEMNVSTLELGDSALYLCASSPEGRLSGANVLTFGAGSRLTVL.